The next 23 T cell receptor beta chains were all read from a single sample in a study of CD8 T cells in ankylosing spondylitis. Notes on the study in general: Seemingly distinctive of ankylosing spondylitis blood was a TCR beta motif formed by eight highly homologous variants.

TCRdb independently ran MiXCR on the 5' RACE reads; one entry per CDR3 protein. The sample lists 700,000 to 850,000 distinct CDR3 sequences; roughly 10% were seen once. For these TCRs, the target antigens are not known. Specimen: blood, either unsorted or a sorted T cell fraction (not recorded which). These receptors were collected from a male donor with ankylosing spondylitis.

The chain is built from TRBV20-1 and TRBJ2-2; D is uncertain. Trimming removed 5 bases at V and 8 bases at J, with 12 bases between. Germline values: CDR1 DFQATT, CDR2 SNEGSKA (reference sequence). This CDR3 comprises 12 residues. The CDR3 is CSASLAWGELFF. In DNA form, the CDR3 reads TGCAGTGCTTCCTTGGCATGGGGGGAGCTGTTTTTT.

The V call is TRBV28, the J call TRBJ2-5; 7 nucleotides align to TRBD2. The germline V gene has CDR1 MDHEN and CDR2 SYDVKM. This CDR3 region has 16 residues. After removal of 6 bases from V and 4 bases from J, the junction contained 14 bases not matched to a gene. As DNA, the CDR3 is TGTGCCAGCAGCCATTGGGCAGGCGGCGGGGGAGAGACCCAGTACTTC. Its protein product is CASSHWAGGGGETQYF. Together with reference TRBV28 and TRBJ2-5, the CDR3 gives the full variable domain: DVKVTQSSRYLVKRTGEKVFLECVQDMDHENMFWYRQDPGLGLRLIYFSYDVKMKEKGDIPEGYSVSREKKERFSLILESASTNQTSMYLCASSHWAGGGGETQYFGPGTRLLVL.

V is TRBV5-4 and J is TRBJ2-2; no clear D. The CDR3 has 13 amino acids. Germline-derived CDR1 and CDR2 are SGHNT and YYREEE (reference sequence). V was pared by 4 bases and J by 6 bases, with 10 bases between. DNA for the CDR3: TGTGCCAGCAGCCCCATAGGGCCCGGGGAGCTGTTTTTT. Translation: CASSPIGPGELFF.

V usage is TRBV7-8 and J usage is TRBJ2-7; TRBD2 might be the D (5 bases). There are 11 residues in the CDR3. V was trimmed by 5 bases and J by 5 bases, leaving 7 bases between them. Per the germline V gene, CDR1 is SGHVS and CDR2 is FQNEAQ. CDR3 protein: CASSEGNEQYF. The DNA for the CDR3 is TGTGCCAGCAGCGAGGGTAACGAGCAGTACTTC.

The chain links TRBV29-1 to TRBJ1-4; D gene uncertain. The germline V gene encodes CDR1 SQVTM and CDR2 ANQGSEA. The germline V and J ends were trimmed by 7 bases and 4 bases, with 13 bases remaining between them. This CDR3 region has 13 residues. CDR3 bases: TGCAGCGCAAAAAGGGCCAGTAATGAAAAACTGTTTTTT. Residues: CSAKRASNEKLFF.

The sample holds a few counts of this clonotype. The chain joins TRBV7-2 to TRBJ1-5; D not certain. The CDR3 is 15 residues long. Germline CDR1 is SGHTA and CDR2 is FQGNSA. V was shortened by 5 bases and J by 5 bases, with 16 bases between the two germline ends. The CDR3 is CASSRDPGGYQPQHF. CDR3 DNA: TGTGCCAGCAGCCGAGACCCGGGCGGGTATCAGCCCCAGCATTTT.

This clonotype was counted many times. The chain uses TRBV5-1 and TRBJ2-1; 8 bases fit TRBD2. Looked up from germline, CDR1 is SGHRS and CDR2 is YFSETQ. The CDR3 runs 15 residues. Trimming took 6 bases from V and 2 from J; bases not matched to a gene: 7. The CDR3 protein is CASNFIAGTYNEQFF. In DNA, the CDR3 is TGCGCCAGCAACTTCATAGCGGGAACCTACAATGAGCAGTTCTTC.

The chain recombines TRBV5-1 with TRBJ2-5; TRBD1 aligns across 8 bases. CDR1 is SGHRS and CDR2 is YFSETQ in the germline V gene. This CDR3 has 14 residues. Trimming at V came to 1 base and at J to 6 bases, leaving 5 bases not matched to a gene. The CDR3 here is CASSLMTGEKTQYF. The CDR3 DNA follows: TGCGCCAGCAGCTTGATGACAGGGGAAAAGACCCAGTACTTC.

This clonotype was observed a few times. The V gene is TRBV10-3, the J gene TRBJ1-4; possibly TRBD1 for D (5 bases). V lost 6 bases to trimming and J lost 0 bases, with 11 bases between them. Germline V lookup: CDR1 ENHRY, CDR2 SYGVKD. This CDR3 is built from 15 residues. The chain's CDR3 is CAIRDGGATNEKLFF. The DNA for the CDR3 is TGTGCCATCAGGGACGGAGGGGCAACTAATGAAAAACTGTTTTTT.

Here the CDR3 reads CATERRGSYNEQFF. DNA of the CDR3: TGTGCCACCGAGAGACGGGGCTCCTACAATGAGCAGTTCTTC. The chain uses TRBV6-2 or TRBV6-3 and TRBJ2-1; D may be TRBD2 (5 bases). The germline gives CDR1 MNHEY, CDR2 SVGEGT. The CDR3 loop spans 14 amino acids. V gave up 10 bases and J gave up 0 bases, with 13 bases separating them.

The chain links TRBV5-5 to TRBJ2-1, with 7 nucleotides matching TRBD2. The CDR3 is 15 residues long. The V segment lost 4 bases and the J segment 2 bases; nucleotides outside the gene matches: 6. Germline V gene data show CDR1 as SGHKS and CDR2 as YYEKEE (reference sequence). The CDR3 region is CASSRGGDPYNEQFF. CDR3 nucleotide sequence: TGTGCCAGCAGCCGGGGAGGGGATCCCTACAATGAGCAGTTCTTC.

J is TRBJ2-7 and V is TRBV2, with D maybe TRBD1 (6 bases). This CDR3 region has 15 residues. V lost 7 bases to trimming and J lost 2 bases, with 18 bases between them. CDR1 and CDR2 (germline): SNHLY, FYNNEI. CDR3 in DNA: TGTGCCAGCACCGAGGATGGGGACATAGCCTACGAGCAGTACTTC. It translates to CASTEDGDIAYEQYF. Full variable domain (outside the CDR3, taken from reference TRBV2 and TRBJ2-7): EPEVTQTPSHQVTQMGQEVILRCVPISNHLYFYWYRQILGQKVEFLVSFYNNEISEKSEIFDDQFSVERPDGSNFTLKIRSTKLEDSAMYFCASTEDGDIAYEQYFGPGTRLTVT.

The rearrangement uses TRBV19 and TRBJ1-2, with TRBD1 matching 7 bases. In germline, CDR1 is LNHDA, CDR2 SQIVND (reference sequence). This CDR3 is 15 amino acids long. The V segment lost 6 bases and the J segment 2 bases; nucleotides outside the gene matches: 9. In DNA form, the CDR3 reads TGTGCCAGTAGCATTCGGACAGGCGTGAACTATGGCTACACCTTC. Its translation is CASSIRTGVNYGYTF.

This clonotype has more than one count but fewer than ten. The V call is TRBV4-1, the J call TRBJ2-1; 10 bases match TRBD2. The germline gives CDR1 MGHRA, CDR2 YSYEKL. The CDR3 is made up of 18 amino acids. V lost 3 bases, J lost 8 bases, and 16 bases stayed unmatched. The CDR3 is CASSQRLRASGSIDEQFF. The DNA for the CDR3 is TGCGCCAGCAGCCAGAGGCTTCGGGCTAGCGGGAGTATCGATGAGCAGTTCTTC.

The chain has TRBV4-1 and TRBJ2-7, with D possibly matching TRBD1 (5 bases). The V and J ends lost 3 bases and 0 bases respectively, with 9 bases between them. The CDR3 has 14 residues. CDR1 is MGHRA and CDR2 is YSYEKL in the germline V gene. The CDR3 coding sequence is TGCGCCAGCAGCCACCCAGGGTCCTCCTACGAGCAGTACTTC. This sequence encodes CASSHPGSSYEQYF.

The CDR3 nucleotides read TGTGCCAGCAGCTGGAGGACAGGGAGGGATCAGCCCCAGCATTTT. Protein sequence: CASSWRTGRDQPQHF. The chain recombines TRBV7-2 with TRBJ1-5; 8 positions match TRBD1. The germline CDR1 and CDR2 sequences are SGHTA and FQGNSA. This CDR3 is 15 amino acids long. The J segment lost 5 bases and the V segment lost 4 bases, leaving 7 bases of the junction unmatched.

V is TRBV19 and J is TRBJ2-5, with D possibly matching TRBD1 (6 bases). CDR1 and CDR2 from the germline V gene are LNHDA and SQIVND (reference sequence). V gave up 8 bases and J gave up 2 bases, with 15 bases separating them. This CDR3 has 14 residues. The CDR3 here is CASQKQGTQETQYF. CDR3 nucleotides: TGTGCCAGTCAGAAACAGGGAACTCAAGAGACCCAGTACTTC.

This clonotype was counted a few times. The chain is built from TRBV20-1 and TRBJ2-1; maybe TRBD2 (6 bases). Trimming removed 4 bases at V and 4 bases at J, with 17 bases between. The V gene's germline CDR1 is DFQATT and CDR2 SNEGSKA (reference sequence). The CDR3 totals 15 residues. In nucleotides, the CDR3 is TGCAGTGCTAACCCACTGGGCGGGGTTTACAATGAGCAGTTCTTC. Protein product: CSANPLGGVYNEQFF.

The chain links TRBV24-1 to TRBJ2-7, with D unresolved. This CDR3 has 13 residues. CDR1 is KGHDR, CDR2 SFDVKD, per germline. Trimming cost V 9 bases and J 3 bases, with 14 bases left between them. CDR3 in amino acids: CATRVLEGYEQYF. The CDR3, as DNA: TGTGCCACCCGCGTTTTAGAAGGCTACGAGCAGTACTTC.

Many counts were recorded for this clonotype. The chain couples TRBV6-6 to TRBJ1-2, with no clear D. Germline V gene sequence: CDR1 MNHNY, CDR2 SVGAGI (reference sequence). CDR3 size: 13 residues. V was shortened by 4 bases and J by 0 bases, with 6 bases between the two germline ends. The DNA for the CDR3 is TGTGCCAGCAGTTTCACTGCTAACTATGGCTACACCTTC. Translation: CASSFTANYGYTF.

A few counts support this clonotype. J is TRBJ2-3 and V is TRBV6-2 or TRBV6-3; 14 nucleotides match TRBD2. The junction had 6 bases not matched to a gene; V was cut back by 3 bases and J by 7 bases. The CDR3 has 16 residues. CDR1 is MNHEY, CDR2 SVGEGT, per germline. The CDR3 is CASSYGTSGSGNTQYF. In DNA form, the CDR3 reads TGTGCCAGCAGTTATGGGACTAGCGGGAGTGGAAATACGCAGTATTTT.

V gene TRBV20-1 combines with J gene TRBJ1-2; D gene unclear. Deletions cut 6 bases from V and 0 bases from J, with 14 bases between. The CDR3 runs to 14 residues. Per the germline V gene, CDR1 is DFQATT and CDR2 is SNEGSKA (reference sequence). In DNA form, the CDR3 reads TGCAGTGCCATCTCCCGCGAGGCTAACTATGGCTACACCTTC. This translates into CSAISREANYGYTF.

In this sample, this clonotype turned up a few times. The chain carries TRBV7-6 and TRBJ1-1; 7 bases line up with TRBD1. Unmatched junction bases numbered 10, after V lost 1 base and J lost 11 bases. There are 14 residues in the CDR3. From germline, CDR1 is SGHVS and CDR2 FNYEAQ. The CDR3 is CASSLVAGGKKAFF. CDR3 sequence (DNA): TGTGCCAGCAGCTTAGTGGCAGGGGGGAAGAAGGCTTTCTTT.